The source of this T cell receptor beta chain is a study of blood T cell repertoires in COVID-19. Turning to the study itself: In each case, the material was cDNA or gDNA derived from T cells, B-cell-depleted T cells, or PBMCs.

Participants reported their clinical history, and cohort assignment relied on those reports. All recovered Cohort 3 donors got two negative PCRs, got clearance, or saw symptom resolution. The authors' processing: Amplification from reference gene primers served as the basis for estimated nucleated cell counts. Repertoires were generated with immunoSEQ multiplex PCR, while TCRdb's copy carries only in-frame clones and drops some. The V and J calls and the clone size are those of that table, but D and trimming were determined from the DNA. The table records approximately 400,000 clones, about 88% of them present only once. Sequenced input: PBMCs or T cells enriched from blood (not recorded which). This TCR was recovered from a woman under 30 who had recovered from COVID-19.

DNA of the CDR3: TGTGCCAGCAAGGTCGCGGCGTCTAATTCACCCCTCCACTTT. It translates to CASKVAASNSPLHF. V and J are TRBV28 and TRBJ1-6; D not resolved. The germline V gene encodes CDR1 MDHEN and CDR2 SYDVKM. Trimming shortened V by 7 bases and J by 6 bases, and 13 bases separated the two germline ends. The CDR3 extends over 14 amino acids.